This TCR beta chain derives from a study of Ad26.COV2.S vaccination and SARS-CoV-2 variants. On the study more broadly: The donor was enrolled in the Ad26.COV2.S arm of the COV1001 trial.

On this clone: What it binds is not known.

The assay was immunoSEQ multiplex PCR, and TCRdb's table has in-frame clones only and misses some. The sample consists of about 680,000 clones, about 90% of them appearing once. The treatment is: about 20 received Ad26.COV2.S at low or high dose, single or two shots; about 5 received placebo; per-sample allocation not given. Sampling occurred on day 63 after the first vaccine or placebo injection. Aged 18-55 years, donor was enrolled in Boston in 2020. Overall study findings and caveats: It is possible that the TCR breadth and depth analyses underestimated the total T cell responses.

Trimming took 6 bases from V and 5 from J, leaving 10 bases between them. The CDR3 runs 12 residues. Germline CDR1 reads MNHEY; CDR2 reads SMNVEV (reference sequence). The rearrangement joins TRBV27 to TRBJ1-2, with D tentatively TRBD1 (5 bases). This TCR was recovered from a person between 18 and 59 years old who received the Ad26.COV2.S COVID-19 vaccine or a placebo. Material: peripheral blood, obtained in a trial of Ad26.COV2.S vaccine versus placebo. The DNA for the CDR3 is TGTGCCAGCAGCTGGGACGGGTATGGCTACACCTTC. Protein: CASSWDGYGYTF.